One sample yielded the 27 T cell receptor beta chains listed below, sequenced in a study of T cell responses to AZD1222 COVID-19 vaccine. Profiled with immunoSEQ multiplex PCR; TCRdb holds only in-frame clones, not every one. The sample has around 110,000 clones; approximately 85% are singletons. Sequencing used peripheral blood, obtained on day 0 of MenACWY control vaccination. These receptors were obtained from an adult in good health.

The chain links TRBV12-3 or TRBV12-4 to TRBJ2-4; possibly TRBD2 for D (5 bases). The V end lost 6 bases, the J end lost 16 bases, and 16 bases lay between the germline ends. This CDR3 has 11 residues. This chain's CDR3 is CASSPGEALYF. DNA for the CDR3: TGTGCCAGCAGCCCCGGGGAAGCCCTCTACTTC.

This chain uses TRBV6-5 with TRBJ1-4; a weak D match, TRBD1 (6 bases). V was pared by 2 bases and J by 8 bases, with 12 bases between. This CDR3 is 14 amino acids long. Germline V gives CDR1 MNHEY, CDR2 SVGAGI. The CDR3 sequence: CASSYGGALEKLFF. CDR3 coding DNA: TGTGCCAGCAGTTACGGGGGGGCGTTGGAAAAACTGTTTTTT.

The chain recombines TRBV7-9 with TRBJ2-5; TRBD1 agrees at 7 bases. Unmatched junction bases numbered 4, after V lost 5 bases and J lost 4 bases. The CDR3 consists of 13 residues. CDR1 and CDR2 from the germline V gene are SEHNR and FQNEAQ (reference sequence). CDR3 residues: CASSRQGTETQYF. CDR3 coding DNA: TGTGCCAGCAGCCGACAGGGTACAGAGACCCAGTACTTC.

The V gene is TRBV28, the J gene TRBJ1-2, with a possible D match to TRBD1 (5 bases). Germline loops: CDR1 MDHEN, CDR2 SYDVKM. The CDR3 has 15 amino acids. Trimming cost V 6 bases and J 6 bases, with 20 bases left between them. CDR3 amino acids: CASRTSAGTLNGYTF. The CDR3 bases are TGTGCCAGCAGGACGTCAGCCGGGACCCTAAATGGCTACACCTTC.

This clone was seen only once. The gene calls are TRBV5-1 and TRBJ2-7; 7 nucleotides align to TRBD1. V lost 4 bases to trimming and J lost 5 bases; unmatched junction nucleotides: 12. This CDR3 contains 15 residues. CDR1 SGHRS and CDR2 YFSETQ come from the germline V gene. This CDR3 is CASSVTTGLKNEQYF. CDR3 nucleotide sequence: TGCGCCAGCAGCGTGACGACAGGGTTGAAAAACGAGCAGTACTTC.

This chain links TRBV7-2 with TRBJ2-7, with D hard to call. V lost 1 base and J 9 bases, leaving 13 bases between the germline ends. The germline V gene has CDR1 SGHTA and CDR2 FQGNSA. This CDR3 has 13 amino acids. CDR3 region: CASSLGSLDRQYF. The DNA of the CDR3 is TGTGCCAGCAGCTTAGGATCTTTGGACCGGCAGTACTTC. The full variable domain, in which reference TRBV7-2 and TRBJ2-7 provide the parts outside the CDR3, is GAGVSQSPSNKVTEKGKDVELRCDPISGHTALYWYRQSLGQGLEFLIYFQGNSAPDKSGLPSDRFSAERTGGSVSTLTIQRTQQEDSAVYLCASSLGSLDRQYFGPGTRLTVT.

For the CDR3, the DNA is TGCGCCAGCAGCCCCATACCCCGAGGCGGTAATGAAAAACTGTTTTTT. Protein: CASSPIPRGGNEKLFF. The rearrangement links TRBV4-3 to TRBJ1-4; D is uncertain. Trimming pared 4 bases from V and 4 bases from J, leaving 16 bases between. CDR1 LGHNA and CDR2 YSLEER come from the germline V gene. The CDR3 consists of 16 residues.

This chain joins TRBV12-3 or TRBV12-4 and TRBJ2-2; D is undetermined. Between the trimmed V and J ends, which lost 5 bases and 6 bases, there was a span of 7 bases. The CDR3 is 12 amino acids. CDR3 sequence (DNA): TGTGCCAGCAGTAGGGAAGCCGGGGAGCTGTTTTTT. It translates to CASSREAGELFF.

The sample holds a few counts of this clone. DNA for the CDR3: TGTGCCACCAGCAGGACAGGGGGCGCGGGCGGCTACACCTTC. Amino acid sequence: CATSRTGGAGGYTF. V is TRBV15 and J is TRBJ1-2, with TRBD1 identical over 10 bases. The CDR3 runs to 14 residues. In germline, CDR1 is LNHNV, CDR2 YYDKDF (reference sequence). With V trimmed by 3 bases and J by 8 bases, 6 bases remained unmatched.

CDR3 in amino acids: CASSRTGATEAFF. CDR3 bases: TGCGCCAGCAGCCGCACAGGGGCCACTGAAGCTTTCTTT. The genes are TRBV4-1 and TRBJ1-1; TRBD1 aligns across 7 bases. CDR1 MGHRA and CDR2 YSYEKL come from the germline V gene. The V segment lost 4 bases and the J segment 4 bases; nucleotides outside the gene matches: 3. This CDR3 comprises 13 residues.

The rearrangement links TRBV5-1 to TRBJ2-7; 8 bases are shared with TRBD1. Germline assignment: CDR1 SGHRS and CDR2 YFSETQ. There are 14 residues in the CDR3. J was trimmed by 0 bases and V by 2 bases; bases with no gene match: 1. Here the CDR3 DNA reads TGCGCCAGCAGCTTCCAGGGGGCCTCCTACGAGCAGTACTTC. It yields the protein CASSFQGASYEQYF.

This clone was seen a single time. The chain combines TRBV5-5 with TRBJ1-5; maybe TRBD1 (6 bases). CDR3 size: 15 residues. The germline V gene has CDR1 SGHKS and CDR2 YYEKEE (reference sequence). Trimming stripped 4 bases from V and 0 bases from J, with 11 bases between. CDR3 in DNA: TGTGCCAGCAGCACAGGGACCGGTAGCAATCAGCCCCAGCATTTT. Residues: CASSTGTGSNQPQHF.

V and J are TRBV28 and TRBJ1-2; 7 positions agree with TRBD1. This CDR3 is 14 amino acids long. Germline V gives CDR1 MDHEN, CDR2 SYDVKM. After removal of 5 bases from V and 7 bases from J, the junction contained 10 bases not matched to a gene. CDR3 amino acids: CASSTRQGSFGYTF. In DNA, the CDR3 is TGTGCCAGCAGTACCCGACAGGGTTCGTTTGGCTACACCTTC.

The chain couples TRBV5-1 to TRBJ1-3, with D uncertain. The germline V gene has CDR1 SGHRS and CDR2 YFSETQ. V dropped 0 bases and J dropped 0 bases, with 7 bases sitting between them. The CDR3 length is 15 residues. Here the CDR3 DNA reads TGCGCCAGCAGCTTGGGCAGGAACTCTGGAAACACCATATATTTT. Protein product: CASSLGRNSGNTIYF.

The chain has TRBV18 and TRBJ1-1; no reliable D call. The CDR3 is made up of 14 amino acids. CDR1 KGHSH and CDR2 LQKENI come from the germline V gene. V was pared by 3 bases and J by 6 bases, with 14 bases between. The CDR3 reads CASSPLSGSAEAFF. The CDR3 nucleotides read TGTGCCAGCTCACCCCTGTCGGGAAGCGCTGAAGCTTTCTTT.

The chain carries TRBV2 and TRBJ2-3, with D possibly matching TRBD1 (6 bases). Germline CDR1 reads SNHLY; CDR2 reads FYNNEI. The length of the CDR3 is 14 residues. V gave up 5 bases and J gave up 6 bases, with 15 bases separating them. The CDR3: CASSSVTGRDTQYF. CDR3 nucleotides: TGTGCCAGCAGTTCCGTAACAGGGCGGGATACGCAGTATTTT.

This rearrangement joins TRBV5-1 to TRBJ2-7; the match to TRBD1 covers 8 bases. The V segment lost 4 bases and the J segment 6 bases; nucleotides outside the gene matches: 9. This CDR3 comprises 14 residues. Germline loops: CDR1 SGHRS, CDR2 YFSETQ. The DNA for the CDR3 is TGCGCCAGCAGCCCAGGGGGCGACCTCCTCGAGCAGTACTTC. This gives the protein CASSPGGDLLEQYF.

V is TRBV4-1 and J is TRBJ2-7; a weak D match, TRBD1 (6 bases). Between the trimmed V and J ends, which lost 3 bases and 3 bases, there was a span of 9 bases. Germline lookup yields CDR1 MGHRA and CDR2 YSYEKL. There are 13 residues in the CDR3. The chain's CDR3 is CASSQSGVYEQYF. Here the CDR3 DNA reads TGCGCCAGCAGCCAGTCAGGGGTCTACGAGCAGTACTTC.

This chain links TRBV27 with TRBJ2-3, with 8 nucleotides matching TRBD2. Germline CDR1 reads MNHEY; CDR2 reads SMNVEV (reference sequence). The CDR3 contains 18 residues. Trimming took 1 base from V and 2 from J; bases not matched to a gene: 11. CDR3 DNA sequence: TGTGCCAGCAGTTTATATGGCGGGGGGCTAACTAACACAGATACGCAGTATTTT. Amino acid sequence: CASSLYGGGLTNTDTQYF.

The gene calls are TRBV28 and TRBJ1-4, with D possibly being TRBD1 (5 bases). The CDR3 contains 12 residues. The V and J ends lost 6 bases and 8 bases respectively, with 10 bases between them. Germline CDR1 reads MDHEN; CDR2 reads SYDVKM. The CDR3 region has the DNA TGTGCCAGCAGCCGGACACCCGAAAAACTGTTTTTT. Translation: CASSRTPEKLFF.

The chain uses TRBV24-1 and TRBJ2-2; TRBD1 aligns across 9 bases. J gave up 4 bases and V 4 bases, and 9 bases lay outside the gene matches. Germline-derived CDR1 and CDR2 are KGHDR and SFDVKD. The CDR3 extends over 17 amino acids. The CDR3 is CATSDPRTGASTGELFF. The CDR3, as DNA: TGTGCCACCAGTGACCCTCGGACAGGGGCTTCCACCGGGGAGCTGTTTTTT.

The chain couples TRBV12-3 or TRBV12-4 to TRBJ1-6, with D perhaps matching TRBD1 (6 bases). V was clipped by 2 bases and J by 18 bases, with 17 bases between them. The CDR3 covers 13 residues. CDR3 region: CASSLSGARGPHF. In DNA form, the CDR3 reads TGTGCCAGCAGTTTATCGGGGGCTCGGGGTCCCCACTTT.

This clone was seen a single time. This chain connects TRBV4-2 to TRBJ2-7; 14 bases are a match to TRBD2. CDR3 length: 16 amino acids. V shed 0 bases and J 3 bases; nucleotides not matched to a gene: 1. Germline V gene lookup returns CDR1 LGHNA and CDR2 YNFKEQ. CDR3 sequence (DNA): TGTGCCAGCAGCCAAGAGGGACTAGCGGGGGTCTACGAGCAGTACTTC. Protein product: CASSQEGLAGVYEQYF.

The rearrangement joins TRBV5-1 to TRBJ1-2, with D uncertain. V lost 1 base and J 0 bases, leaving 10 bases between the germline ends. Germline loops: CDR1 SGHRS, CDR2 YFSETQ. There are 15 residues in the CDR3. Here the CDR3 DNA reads TGCGCCAGCAGCTTGCAGCCCGGAGCTAACTATGGCTACACCTTC. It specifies CASSLQPGANYGYTF.

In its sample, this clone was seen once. This CDR3 reads CASSNYTMPNTEAFF. CDR3 coding DNA: TGTGCCAGCAGCAATTACACCATGCCGAACACTGAAGCTTTCTTT. The chain combines TRBV6-5 with TRBJ1-1; D is unclear. Germline loops: CDR1 MNHEY, CDR2 SVGAGI. V lost 6 bases and J 1 base, leaving 15 bases between the germline ends. The CDR3 loop spans 15 amino acids.

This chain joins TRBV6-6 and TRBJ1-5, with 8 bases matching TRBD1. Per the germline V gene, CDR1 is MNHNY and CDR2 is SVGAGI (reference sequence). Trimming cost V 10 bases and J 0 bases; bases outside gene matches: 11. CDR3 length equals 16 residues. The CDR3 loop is CATATGGYYSNQPQHF. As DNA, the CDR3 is TGTGCCACCGCAACAGGGGGATACTATAGCAATCAGCCCCAGCATTTT.

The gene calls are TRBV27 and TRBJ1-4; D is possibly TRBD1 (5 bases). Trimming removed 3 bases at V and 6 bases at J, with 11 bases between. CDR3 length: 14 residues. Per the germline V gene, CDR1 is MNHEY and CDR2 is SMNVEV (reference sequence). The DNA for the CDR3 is TGTGCCAGCAGTTTCGGAGGGGCCTATGAAAAACTGTTTTTT. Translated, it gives CASSFGGAYEKLFF.